The clone carrying this TCR beta chain has more than one count but fewer than ten. What it binds is not known. CDR3 length: 17 residues. In germline, CDR1 is MNHEY, CDR2 SVGAGI. Trimming cost V 2 bases and J 0 bases; bases outside gene matches: 0. The source of the sample is a study of CD8 T cells in ankylosing spondylitis. Overall study results and limits: Reactive arthritis synovial fluid and blood previously showed some of these motif variants.

Via MiXCR, TCRdb re-called the 5' RACE reads, giving one row per CDR3 protein. The data show approximately 350,000 distinct CDR3 sequences, 20% to 25% seen once. This chain joins TRBV6-5 and TRBJ2-1; the match to TRBD2 covers 14 bases. The receptor's source is a male donor with ankylosing spondylitis or in good health (not recorded which). Sample: blood, either unsorted or a sorted T cell fraction (not recorded which). The CDR3 bases are TGTGCCAGCAGTTACGGGACTAGCGGGAGCTCCTACAATGAGCAGTTCTTC. This translates into CASSYGTSGSSYNEQFF.